Included here is one T cell receptor beta chain sequence, with context. Its antigen is undetermined. This table comes from immunoSEQ multiplex PCR, and its TCRdb copy is limited to in-frame clones, with some not included. The sample records more than 200,000 clones, around 70% being singletons. The sample belongs to a study of cytotoxic CD8 clonotypes in ibrutinib-treated CLL. Whole-study findings and limits: Public clonotypes proved infrequent, and on treatment they shrank or remained steady.

Trimming removed 6 bases from V and 1 base from J; junction bases left unmatched: 28. The CDR3 length is 22 residues. Germline CDR1 and CDR2: SNHLY and FYNNEI. The receptor's source is a human donor with chronic lymphocytic leukemia. The chain employs TRBV2 and TRBJ1-1, with TRBD1 matching over 8 bases. The sequenced sample was PBMCs, obtained after 24 months of ibrutinib treatment. As DNA, the CDR3 is TGTGCCAGCAGCCCAATTAAGGCAGGCAGAAGATGGGGACAGGCCTCGAACACTGAAGCTTTCTTT. Translating gives CASSPIKAGRRWGQASNTEAFF.